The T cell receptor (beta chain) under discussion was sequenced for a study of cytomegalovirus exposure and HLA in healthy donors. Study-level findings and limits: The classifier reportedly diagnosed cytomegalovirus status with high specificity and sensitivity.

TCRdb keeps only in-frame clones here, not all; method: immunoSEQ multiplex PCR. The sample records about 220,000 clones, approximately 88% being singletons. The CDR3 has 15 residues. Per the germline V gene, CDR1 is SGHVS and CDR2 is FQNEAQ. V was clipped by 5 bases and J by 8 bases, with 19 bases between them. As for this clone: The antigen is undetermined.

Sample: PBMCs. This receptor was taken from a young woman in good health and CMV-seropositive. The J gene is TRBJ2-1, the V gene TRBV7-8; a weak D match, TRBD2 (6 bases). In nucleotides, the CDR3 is TGTGCCAGCAGCCCCCTCGGGGTCGGGGAGGATGAGCAGTTCTTC. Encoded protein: CASSPLGVGEDEQFF.